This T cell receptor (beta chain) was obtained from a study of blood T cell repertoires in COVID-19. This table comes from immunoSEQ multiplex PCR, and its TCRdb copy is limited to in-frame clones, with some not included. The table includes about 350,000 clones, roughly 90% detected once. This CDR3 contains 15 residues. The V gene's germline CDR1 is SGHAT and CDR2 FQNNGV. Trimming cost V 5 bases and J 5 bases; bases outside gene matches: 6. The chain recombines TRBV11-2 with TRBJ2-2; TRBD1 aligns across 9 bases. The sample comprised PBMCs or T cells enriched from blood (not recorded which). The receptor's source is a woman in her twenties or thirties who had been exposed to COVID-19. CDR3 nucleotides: TGTGCCAGCAGCCCGGACAGGGGTGTGACCGGGGAGCTGTTTTTT. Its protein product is CASSPDRGVTGELFF. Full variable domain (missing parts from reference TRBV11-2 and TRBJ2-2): EAGVAQSPRYKIIEKRQSVAFWCNPISGHATLYWYQQILGQGPKLLIQFQNNGVVDDSQLPKDRFSAERLKGVDSTLKIQPAKLEDSAVYLCASSPDRGVTGELFFGEGSRLTVL.